This T cell receptor (beta chain) came from a study of OX40 agonist ivuxolimab in advanced cancers. Produced via immunoSEQ multiplex PCR; TCRdb's table is partial and in-frame only. The data show around 100,000 clones, with about nine tenths seen just once and roughly 0.3% held by the top ten. Trimming removed 6 bases from V and 5 bases from J; junction bases left unmatched: 3. The CDR3 runs 13 residues. Germline CDR1 reads MNHEY; CDR2 reads SVGAGI. The chain is built from TRBV6-5 and TRBJ2-2; 7 positions agree with TRBD1. The input for sequencing was CD4+ or CD8+ T cells sorted from blood, taken in a trial of the OX40 agonist ivuxolimab. This receptor was obtained from an adult with an advanced solid tumor such as melanoma, head and neck, liver or kidney cancer. The CDR3 coding sequence is TGTGCCAGCAGGGAGACAGGGACCGGGGAGCTGTTTTTT. Translating gives CASRETGTGELFF.